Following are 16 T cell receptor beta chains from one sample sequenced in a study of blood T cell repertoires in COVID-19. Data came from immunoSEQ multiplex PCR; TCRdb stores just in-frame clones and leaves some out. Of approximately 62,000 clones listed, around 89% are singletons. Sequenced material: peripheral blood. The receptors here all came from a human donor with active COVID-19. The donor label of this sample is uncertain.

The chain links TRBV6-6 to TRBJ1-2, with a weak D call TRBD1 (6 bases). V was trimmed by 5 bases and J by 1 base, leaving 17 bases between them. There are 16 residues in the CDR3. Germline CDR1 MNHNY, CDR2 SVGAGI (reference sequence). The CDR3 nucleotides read TGTGCCAGCAGTGGTTGGAGCGAGGGGGTTAACTATGGCTACACCTTC. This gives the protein CASSGWSEGVNYGYTF.

CDR3 nucleotides: TGTGCCAGCAGCCAAGTGAGACAGAGGAAGTACGAGCAGTACTTC. Translation: CASSQVRQRKYEQYF. The chain joins TRBV14 to TRBJ2-7; perhaps TRBD1 as D (5 bases). CDR3 length: 15 amino acids. Germline CDR1 is SGHDN and CDR2 is FVKESK. The V and J ends lost 1 base and 4 bases respectively, with 14 bases between them.

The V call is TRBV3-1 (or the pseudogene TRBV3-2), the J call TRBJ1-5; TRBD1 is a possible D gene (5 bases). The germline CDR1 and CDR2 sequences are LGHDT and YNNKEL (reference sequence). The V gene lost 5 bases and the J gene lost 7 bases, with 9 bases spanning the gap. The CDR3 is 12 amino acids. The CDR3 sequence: CASSKGEQPQHF. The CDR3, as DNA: TGTGCCAGCAGCAAAGGGGAGCAGCCCCAGCATTTT.

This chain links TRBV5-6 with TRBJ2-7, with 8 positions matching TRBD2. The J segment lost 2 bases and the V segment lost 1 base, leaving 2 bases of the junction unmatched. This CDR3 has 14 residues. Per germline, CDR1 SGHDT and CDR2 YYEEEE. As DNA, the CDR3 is TGTGCCAGCAGCTTGTCCGGGAGGGCCTACGAGCAGTACTTC. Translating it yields CASSLSGRAYEQYF. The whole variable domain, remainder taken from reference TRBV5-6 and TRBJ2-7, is DAGVTQSPTHLIKTRGQQVTLRCSPKSGHDTVSWYQQALGQGPQFIFQYYEEEERQRGNFPDRFSGHQFPNYSSELNVNALLLGDSALYLCASSLSGRAYEQYFGPGTRLTVT.

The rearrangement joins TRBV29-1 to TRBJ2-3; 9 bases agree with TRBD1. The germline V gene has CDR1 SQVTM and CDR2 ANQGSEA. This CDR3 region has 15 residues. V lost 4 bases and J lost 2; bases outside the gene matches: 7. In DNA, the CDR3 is TGCAGCGTTGCCAAGGGGGACAGGGTCACAGATACGCAGTATTTT. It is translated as CSVAKGDRVTDTQYF.

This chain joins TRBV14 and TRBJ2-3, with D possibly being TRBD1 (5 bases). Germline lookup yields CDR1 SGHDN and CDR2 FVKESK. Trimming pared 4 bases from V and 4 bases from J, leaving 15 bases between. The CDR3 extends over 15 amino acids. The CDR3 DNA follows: TGTGCCAGCAGCCCAACTTGGCAGGGCCCAGATACGCAGTATTTT. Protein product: CASSPTWQGPDTQYF.

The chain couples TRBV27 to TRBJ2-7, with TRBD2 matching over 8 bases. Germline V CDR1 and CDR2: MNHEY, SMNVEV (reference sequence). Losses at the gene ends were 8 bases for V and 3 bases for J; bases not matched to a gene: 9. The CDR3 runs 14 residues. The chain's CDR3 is CASGKAGVGYEQYF. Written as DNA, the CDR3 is TGTGCCAGCGGTAAAGCGGGAGTGGGCTACGAGCAGTACTTC.

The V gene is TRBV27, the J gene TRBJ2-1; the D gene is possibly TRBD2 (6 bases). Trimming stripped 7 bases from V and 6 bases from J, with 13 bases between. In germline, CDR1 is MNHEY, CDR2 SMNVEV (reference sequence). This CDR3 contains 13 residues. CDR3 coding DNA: TGTGCCAGCAATCCCCTAGCGAGCAATGAGCAGTTCTTC. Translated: CASNPLASNEQFF.

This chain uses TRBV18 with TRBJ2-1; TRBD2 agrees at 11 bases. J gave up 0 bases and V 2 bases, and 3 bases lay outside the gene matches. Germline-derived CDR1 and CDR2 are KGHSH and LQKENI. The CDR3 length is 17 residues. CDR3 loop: CASSPFTSGSSYNEQFF. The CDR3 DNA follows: TGTGCCAGCTCACCATTTACTAGCGGGAGCTCCTACAATGAGCAGTTCTTC.

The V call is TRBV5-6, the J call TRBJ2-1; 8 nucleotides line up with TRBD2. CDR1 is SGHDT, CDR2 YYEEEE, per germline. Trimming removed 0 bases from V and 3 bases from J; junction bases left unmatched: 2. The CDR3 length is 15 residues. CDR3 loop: CASSLVAGSYNEQFF. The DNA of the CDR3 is TGTGCCAGCAGCTTGGTAGCGGGAAGCTACAATGAGCAGTTCTTC.

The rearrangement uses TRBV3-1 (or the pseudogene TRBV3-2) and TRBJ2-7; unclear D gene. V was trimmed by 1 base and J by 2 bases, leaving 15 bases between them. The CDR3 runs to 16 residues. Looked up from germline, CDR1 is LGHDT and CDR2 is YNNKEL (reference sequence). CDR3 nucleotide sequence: TGTGCCAGCAGCCAAGTAGAGGTCAGCCTCCCCTACGAGCAGTACTTC. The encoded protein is CASSQVEVSLPYEQYF.

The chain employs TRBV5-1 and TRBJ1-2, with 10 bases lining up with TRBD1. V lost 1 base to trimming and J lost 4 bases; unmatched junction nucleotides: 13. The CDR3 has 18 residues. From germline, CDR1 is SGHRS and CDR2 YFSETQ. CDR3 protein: CASSLWSGQGTLSYGYTF. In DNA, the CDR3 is TGCGCCAGCAGCTTGTGGTCGGGACAGGGGACGCTTAGCTATGGCTACACCTTC.

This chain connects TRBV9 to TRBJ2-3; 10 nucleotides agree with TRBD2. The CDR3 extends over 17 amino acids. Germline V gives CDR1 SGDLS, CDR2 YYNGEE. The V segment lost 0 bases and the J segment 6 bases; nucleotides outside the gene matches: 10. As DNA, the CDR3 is TGTGCCAGCAGCGTAGACCTTGCAGCGGGGGGGCCGGATACGCAGTATTTT. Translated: CASSVDLAAGGPDTQYF. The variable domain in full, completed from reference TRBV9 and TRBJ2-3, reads DSGVTQTPKHLITATGQRVTLRCSPRSGDLSVYWYQQSLDQGLQFLIQYYNGEERAKGNILERFSAQQFPDLHSELNLSSLELGDSALYFCASSVDLAAGGPDTQYFGPGTRLTVL.

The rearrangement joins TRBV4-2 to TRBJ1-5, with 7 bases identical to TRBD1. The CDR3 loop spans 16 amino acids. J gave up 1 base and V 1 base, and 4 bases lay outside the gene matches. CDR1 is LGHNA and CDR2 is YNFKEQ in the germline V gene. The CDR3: CASSQVQQGSNQPQHF. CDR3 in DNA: TGTGCCAGCAGCCAAGTACAACAGGGGAGCAATCAGCCCCAGCATTTT.

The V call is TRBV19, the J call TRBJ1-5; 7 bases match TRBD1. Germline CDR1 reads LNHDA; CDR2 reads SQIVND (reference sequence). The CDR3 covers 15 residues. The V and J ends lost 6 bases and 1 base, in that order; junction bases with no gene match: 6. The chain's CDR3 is CASSLEGASNQPQHF. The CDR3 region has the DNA TGTGCCAGTAGCTTAGAGGGGGCAAGCAATCAGCCCCAGCATTTT.

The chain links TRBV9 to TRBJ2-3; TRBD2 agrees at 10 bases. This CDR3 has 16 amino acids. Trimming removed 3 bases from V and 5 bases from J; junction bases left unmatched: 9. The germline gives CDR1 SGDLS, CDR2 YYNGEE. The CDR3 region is CASSGSGRGGGDTQYF. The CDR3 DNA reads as TGTGCCAGCAGCGGAAGCGGGAGGGGCGGGGGAGATACGCAGTATTTT.